The T cell receptor (beta chain) described here comes from a study of cytomegalovirus exposure and HLA in healthy donors. Deletions cut 3 bases from V and 2 bases from J, with 9 bases between. The CDR3 spans 14 residues. Germline V gives CDR1 SGHTA, CDR2 FQGTGA. The PCR used 60 Vbeta and 13 Jbeta primers. Assay: immunoSEQ multiplex PCR; the TCRdb copy retains only in-frame clones and omits some. The sample lists around 230,000 clones, 60% to 80% seen once, with 1.5% to 2% in the top ten. This clone was observed a few times. Each donor was healthy, and each was a bone marrow donor. Sequencing was done on a sample of PBMCs. The chain employs TRBV7-3 and TRBJ2-3; TRBD1 might be the D (6 bases). The receptor was derived from a male donor in good health and CMV-seronegative. CDR3 in DNA: TGTGCCAGCAGCTTGGACAGCAACACAGATACGCAGTATTTT. Protein product: CASSLDSNTDTQYF.